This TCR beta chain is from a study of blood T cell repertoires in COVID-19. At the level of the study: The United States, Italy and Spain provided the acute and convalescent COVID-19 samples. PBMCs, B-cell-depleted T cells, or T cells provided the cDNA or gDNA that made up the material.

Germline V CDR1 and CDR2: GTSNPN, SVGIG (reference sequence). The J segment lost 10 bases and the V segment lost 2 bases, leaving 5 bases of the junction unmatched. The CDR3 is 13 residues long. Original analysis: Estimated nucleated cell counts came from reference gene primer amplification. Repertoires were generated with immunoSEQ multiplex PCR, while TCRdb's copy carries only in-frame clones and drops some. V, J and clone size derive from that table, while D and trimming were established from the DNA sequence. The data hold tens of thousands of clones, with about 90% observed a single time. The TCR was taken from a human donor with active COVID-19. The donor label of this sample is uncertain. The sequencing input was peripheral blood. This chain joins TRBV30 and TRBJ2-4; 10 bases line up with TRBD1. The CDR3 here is CAWSFPGQGIQYF. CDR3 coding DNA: TGTGCCTGGAGTTTCCCGGGACAGGGGATTCAGTACTTC.